Described below is a single T cell receptor (beta chain) sequence and its context. Germline V CDR1 and CDR2: MNHEY, SMNVEV (reference sequence). The CDR3 loop spans 14 amino acids. Trimming took off 4 bases at V and 7 bases at J, with 11 bases between the two ends. Only in-frame clones appear in the TCRdb table, and some are missing; sequencing was by immunoSEQ multiplex PCR. The repertoire consists of approximately 30,000 clones, with approximately 86% occurring once and the leading ten covering roughly 1.1%. This sample was included in a study of T cells in narcolepsy. Study in general: Healthy controls were enrolled alongside patients with narcolepsy type 1 or type 2.

Sequencing was done on a sample of CD45RA- memory CD4+ T cells from PBMCs. This rearrangement joins TRBV27 to TRBJ1-6, with a tentative D call TRBD1 (5 bases). This TCR came from a human donor with narcolepsy. The CDR3 bases are TGTGCCAGCAGTTCCGACAGAATAAATTCACCCCTCCACTTT. Its translation: CASSSDRINSPLHF.